The clone carrying this T cell receptor beta chain was counted ten times or more. V lost 3 bases to trimming and J lost 5 bases; unmatched junction nucleotides: 7. The CDR3 is made up of 14 amino acids. Germline V CDR1 and CDR2: DFQATT, SNEGSKA (reference sequence). This sample stems from a study of regulatory T cells in long-lasting Graves disease. As for time point: newly diagnosed GD, antithyroid drugs for less than 3 months. The TCR library was prepared using RNA isolated from PBMCs. Patients met American Thyroid Association criteria for Graves' disease. The patient group derived from an endocrinology department in Xi'an, China. Building of the TCR beta libraries involved iRepertoire HTBI primers and Arm-PCR of CDR3 regions. Via MiXCR, TCRdb re-called the multiplex PCR reads, giving one row per CDR3 protein. The table lists hundreds of thousands of distinct CDR3 sequences, roughly 15% of them singletons.

These data were likewise used in another study, on T cells in Graves' hyperthyroidism and ophthalmopathy. This second study says: Ophthalmopathy was told apart from stable hyperthyroidism by a 13 V-J model.

J is TRBJ2-7 and V is TRBV20-1, with 10 bases that match TRBD2. The sample was peripheral blood mononuclear cells (PBMCs), taken at new diagnosis, from a patient treated with antithyroid drugs. The receptor's source is a woman in her 30s with Graves disease. CDR3 DNA sequence: TGCAGTGCTAGCCTAGCGGGAGTCCGTGACGAGCAGTACTTC. Its translation: CSASLAGVRDEQYF.